A selection of T cell receptor beta chains follows, all from one sample in a study of T cell repertoires in cytomegalovirus infection. TCRdb recomputed calls from the reads with MiXCR, one row per CDR3 protein. The sample carries fewer than 550,000 distinct CDR3 sequences, approximately 15% recorded once. Sequenced input: CD8+ T cells from PBMCs. Receptors were obtained from a human donor in good health (CMV status not recorded). Some clones in this sample may be carry-over from other donors' samples. The conserved cysteine and the conserved F or W are not part of the CDR3 here.

V gene	J gene	CDR3 protein
TRBV7-2	TRBJ2-7	ASSPSQGGHEQY
TRBV2	TRBJ2-5	ASSGPLIGSGGASVPQETQY
TRBV3-1	TRBJ2-3	ASSQGGLANPTDTQY
TRBV5-1	TRBJ2-1	ASSLPLRTSGPSYNEQF
TRBV19	TRBJ1-3	ASKGLHEPRSGNTIY
TRBV12-3/TRBV12-4	TRBJ2-7	ASQRRGLFYEQY
TRBV5-6	TRBJ1-2	ASSLVTGIDPNYGYT
TRBV6-6	TRBJ2-7	ASSYSTGTYEQY
TRBV5-4	TRBJ2-7	ASSFKREVPSYEQY
TRBV6-8	TRBJ2-7	ASSFDSTYEQY
TRBV4-2	TRBJ1-6	ASSQEISNSPLH
TRBV2	TRBJ2-1	ASRGDRGYNEQF
TRBV12-3/TRBV12-4	TRBJ1-2	ASSFRGGPHYGYT
TRBV5-6	TRBJ2-3	ASSQIYTDTQY
TRBV14	TRBJ2-3	ASSQDRQGPTDTQY
TRBV6-5	TRBJ1-4	ASSSRDRGTNEKLF
TRBV7-3	TRBJ2-1	ASSSGLAGGPPYNEQF
TRBV7-9	TRBJ2-1	ASSSQGISYNEQF
TRBV10-2	TRBJ1-1	ASNTGNTEAF
TRBV20-1	TRBJ2-1	SARIDREVWGEQF
TRBV4-2	TRBJ2-1	ASSQESYQF
TRBV5-1	TRBJ2-2	AAAGRTGELF
TRBV30	TRBJ1-1	AWSVGGVGNTEAF
TRBV11-2	TRBJ1-1	ASSLGQGGTLGTEAF
TRBV6-5	TRBJ2-2	ASSYGTSLTGELF
TRBV19	TRBJ1-5	ASCMGNQPQH
TRBV15	TRBJ2-5	ATSRTDTQETQY
TRBV19	TRBJ1-1	ASRPGEDTEAF
TRBV27	TRBJ2-6	ASSSSGQDTVLT
TRBV20-1	TRBJ2-7	SSGASGGYEQY
TRBV27	TRBJ2-1	ASSLPGTYNEQF
TRBV7-6	TRBJ2-1	ASSLRTDNEQF
TRBV27	TRBJ1-5	ASTEGGSNQPQH
TRBV7-6	TRBJ2-1	ASSLGLAFYNEQF
TRBV7-6	TRBJ2-7	ASSPRTGDSQFYEQY
TRBV7-7	TRBJ2-5	ASSPARRETQY
TRBV9	TRBJ2-1	ASSFPQAGGAYNEQF
TRBV7-9	TRBJ1-2	ASSTGQGINYGYT
TRBV30	TRBJ1-2	AWAGGREDGYT
TRBV7-9	TRBJ2-7	ASSSGPHGASYEQY
TRBV20-1	TRBJ2-5	SARGTGWQETQY
TRBV5-4	TRBJ2-3	ASSIDDTQY
TRBV6-1	TRBJ2-7	ASSDVAGEQY
TRBV7-2	TRBJ2-7	ASSLRFPDYEQY
TRBV2	TRBJ2-3	ASSERQGFTDTQY
TRBV10-3	TRBJ2-7	AISEAQGAGVTYEQY
TRBV27	TRBJ2-6	ASRPRTGFGANVLT
TRBV12-3/TRBV12-4	TRBJ1-1	ASTRTDSNTEAF
TRBV7-8	TRBJ2-2	ASSLIVGSNTGELF
TRBV25-1	TRBJ1-4	ASAQGQGDEKLF
TRBV5-5	TRBJ2-1	ASSPPSGTGNEQF
TRBV27	TRBJ2-7	ASSFLQGEQY
TRBV13	TRBJ1-2	ASSSGTATGGSGYT
TRBV7-8	TRBJ1-5	ASSRTQDGQPQH
TRBV29-1	TRBJ1-2	SDIRQGEGYGYT
TRBV12-3/TRBV12-4	TRBJ1-3	ASSNREGNGNTIY
TRBV11-2	TRBJ1-1	ASTALEMNTEAF